This T cell receptor beta chain was obtained from a study of blood T cell repertoires in COVID-19. Methods used by the authors: Amplification from reference gene primers served as the basis for estimated nucleated cell counts. Method: immunoSEQ multiplex PCR; TCRdb's copy keeps in-frame clones and lacks some. That table gives V, J and clone size, and the DNA gave D and trimming. The data show 250,000 to 300,000 clones, around nine tenths seen once. The sample taken for sequencing was peripheral blood. The receptor was isolated from a woman aged 30 to 39 with COVID-19, enrolled during active disease.

CDR3 bases: TGCGCCAGCAGCTCGGACAGGACCACCGGGGAGCTGTTTTTT. This gives the protein CASSSDRTTGELFF. This chain joins TRBV5-1 and TRBJ2-2; 7 bases match TRBD1. Germline trimming cut 3 bases from V and 4 bases from J; bases unmatched to any gene: 3. Germline V gene data show CDR1 as SGHRS and CDR2 as YFSETQ. There are 14 residues in the CDR3.